Listed below are T cell receptor beta chains from one sample, sequenced in a study of T cell responses to AZD1222 COVID-19 vaccine. Here immunoSEQ multiplex PCR was the method, and the copy in TCRdb shows in-frame clones only, minus some. The sample carries about 160,000 clones, just over 90% recorded once. The sequences come from peripheral blood, collected on day 0 of MenACWY control vaccination. The receptors come from an adult in good health. CDR3s include the opening cysteine and the closing phenylalanine or tryptophan. The D gene is left open where the match is weak. The listing skips clone size in some rows; elsewhere it reads once, few, many or a size class.

j_call d_call clone_size v_call cdr3_length cdr3_aa cdr3_nt
TRBJ2-2 - - TRBV6-2/TRBV6-3 14 CASSSLGGLGELFF TGTGCCAGCAGTTCCCTGGGAGGTCTCGGGGAGCTGTTTTTT
TRBJ2-3 - once TRBV7-3 14 CASSLLAPRDTQYF TGTGCCAGCAGCTTACTAGCGCCCAGAGATACGCAGTATTTT
TRBJ2-7 - - TRBV24-1 13 CATSDPASYEQYF TGTGCCACCAGTGATCCAGCCTCCTACGAGCAGTACTTC
TRBJ2-3 TRBD2 - TRBV5-8 16 CASSWVTSGDTDTQYF TGTGCCAGCAGCTGGGTGACTAGCGGGGACACAGATACACAGTATTTT
TRBJ2-3 - - TRBV15 15 CATSRGTTSTDTQYF TGTGCCACCAGCAGGGGGACAACTAGCACAGATACGCAGTATTTT
TRBJ2-4 TRBD1 - TRBV18 15 CASSDLGTGVNIQYF TGTGCCAGCTCTGACCTCGGGACAGGGGTTAACATTCAGTACTTC
TRBJ1-2 - - TRBV3-1/TRBV3-2 11 CASRPGYGYTF TGTGCCAGCAGACCAGGCTATGGCTACACCTTC
TRBJ2-1 TRBD2 - TRBV7-2 15 CASRLIAGAPHEQFF TGTGCCAGCAGGCTGATAGCGGGAGCCCCCCATGAGCAGTTCTTC
TRBJ2-1 TRBD2 - TRBV10-2 16 CASIPLAGSLYNEQFF TGCGCCAGCATCCCGCTAGCGGGGAGCCTATACAATGAGCAGTTCTTC
TRBJ2-5 - few TRBV7-9 14 CASSLGPAQETQYF TGTGCCAGCAGCTTAGGGCCGGCCCAAGAGACCCAGTACTTC
TRBJ2-1 TRBD2 once TRBV5-1 15 CASSSGTSGRSDPFF TGCGCCAGCAGCTCCGGGACTAGCGGGAGGTCCGATCCGTTCTTC
TRBJ1-1 - once TRBV7-3 14 CASSLDDLNTEAFF TGTGCCAGCAGCTTGGACGATCTTAACACTGAAGCTTTCTTT
TRBJ2-3 TRBD1 - TRBV2 14 CASNRGTGQDTQYF TGTGCCAGCAATAGGGGGACAGGCCAGGATACGCAGTATTTT
TRBJ2-7 - - TRBV5-1 14 CASSLAGVNYEQYF TGCGCCAGCAGCTTGGCCGGGGTCAACTACGAGCAGTACTTC
TRBJ1-1 - - TRBV7-3 14 CASSVQGSTTEAFF TGTGCCAGCAGCGTGCAGGGAAGTACGACTGAAGCTTTCTTT
TRBJ2-1 TRBD2 - TRBV9 16 CASSVAPSGAYNEQFF TGTGCCAGCAGCGTAGCTCCTAGCGGAGCTTACAATGAGCAGTTCTTC
TRBJ2-1 - - TRBV24-1 13 CATSDFDGNEQFF TGTGCCACCAGTGATTTTGACGGCAATGAGCAGTTCTTC
TRBJ1-6 - once TRBV28 15 CASRRGVDYNSPLHF TGTGCCAGCAGGAGGGGCGTAGACTATAATTCACCCCTCCACTTT
TRBJ1-3 - - TRBV5-1 13 CASSLGDGNTIYF TGCGCCAGCAGCTTGGGCGATGGAAACACCATATATTTT
TRBJ1-2 - - TRBV30 15 CAWTQGHNFNYGYTF TGTGCCTGGACTCAGGGCCATAATTTTAACTATGGCTACACCTTC
TRBJ2-5 - - TRBV14 13 CASSLQATETQYF TGTGCCAGCAGCCTACAGGCGACGGAGACCCAGTACTTC
TRBJ2-1 TRBD1 - TRBV11-1 15 CASSLARTGLNEQFF TGTGCCAGCAGCTTAGCCAGGACAGGGCTCAATGAGCAGTTCTTC
TRBJ2-2 TRBD2 - TRBV24-1 16 CATSDGRLAGAGELFF TGTGCCACCAGTGATGGCCGACTAGCGGGAGCCGGGGAGCTGTTTTTT
TRBJ2-2 - - TRBV29-1 12 CSVYGTTGELFF TGCAGCGTTTACGGAACGACCGGGGAGCTGTTTTTT
TRBJ1-6 - once TRBV7-3 15 CASSSGTHWGSPLHF TGTGCCAGCAGCTCCGGGACACATTGGGGCTCACCCCTCCACTTT
TRBJ1-1 - - TRBV27 15 CASSHPGGPNTEAFF TGTGCCAGCAGTCACCCCGGGGGTCCGAACACTGAAGCTTTCTTT
TRBJ1-2 TRBD1 - TRBV4-2 15 CASSQDVGQHYGYTF TGTGCCAGCAGCCAAGATGTGGGACAGCACTATGGCTACACCTTC
TRBJ2-1 - - TRBV7-3 13 CASSSPGGNEQFF TGTGCCAGCAGCTCCCCGGGTGGCAATGAGCAGTTCTTC
TRBJ1-2 TRBD1 - TRBV6-5 14 CASRRRQGGYGYTF TGTGCCAGCAGACGTCGACAGGGCGGATATGGCTACACCTTC
TRBJ2-3 - - TRBV6-4 14 CASSVDKGYGTQYF TGTGCCAGCAGTGTGGACAAGGGATATGGGACGCAGTATTTT
TRBJ1-3 - - TRBV28 14 CASSSSGFGNTIYF TGTGCCAGCAGTTCGTCGGGATTTGGAAACACCATATATTTT
TRBJ1-2 - once TRBV11-3 11 CASSSGPSALF TGTGCCAGCAGCTCAGGACCCTCGGCCCTCTTC
TRBJ1-1 TRBD1 - TRBV24-1 13 CATSDPGQEEAFF TGTGCCACCAGTGATCCCGGACAGGAGGAAGCTTTCTTT
TRBJ1-2 - - TRBV7-9 14 CASSSGGTTGGYTF TGTGCCAGCAGCTCGGGAGGGACAACCGGCGGCTACACCTTC
TRBJ2-1 TRBD2 - TRBV3-1/TRBV3-2 14 CASWAGGAYNEQFF TGTGCCAGCTGGGCGGGAGGAGCCTACAATGAGCAGTTCTTC
TRBJ2-2 TRBD2 - TRBV3-1/TRBV3-2 15 CASSQDGLAAGELFF TGTGCCAGCAGCCAAGATGGACTAGCTGCCGGGGAGCTGTTTTTT
TRBJ2-2 - - TRBV29-1 14 CSVDSRGDTGELFF TGCAGCGTTGATTCGAGGGGGGACACCGGGGAGCTGTTTTTT
TRBJ1-4 TRBD1 - TRBV11-2 19 CASSLKPPGQGRIGEKLFF TGTGCCAGCAGCTTAAAACCTCCGGGACAGGGGAGAATAGGTGAAAAACTGTTTTTT
TRBJ2-7 TRBD2 - TRBV7-9 16 CASSVGLAAGSYEQYF TGTGCCAGCAGCGTCGGACTAGCGGCGGGCTCCTACGAGCAGTACTTC
TRBJ1-5 - - TRBV19 16 CASSIDHSYSNQPQHF TGTGCCAGTAGTATAGATCACAGCTATAGCAATCAGCCCCAGCATTTT
TRBJ2-1 TRBD1 - TRBV23-1 16 CASSHPDRPTYNEQFF TGCGCCAGCAGTCACCCGGACAGGCCCACCTACAATGAGCAGTTCTTC
TRBJ2-2 TRBD2 once TRBV10-3 17 CATGAASGGSNTGELFF TGTGCCACGGGGGCGGCTAGCGGGGGTTCGAACACCGGGGAGCTGTTTTTT
TRBJ1-6 TRBD1 - TRBV7-6 16 CASSPQTGPVNSPLHF TGTGCCAGCAGCCCCCAGACAGGGCCCGTAAATTCACCCCTCCACTTT
TRBJ1-4 - - TRBV19 14 CASNVRATNEKLFF TGTGCCAGTAATGTCAGGGCAACTAATGAAAAACTGTTTTTT
TRBJ2-7 - - TRBV9 14 CASSGSGGAYEQYF TGTGCCAGCAGCGGTAGCGGCGGAGCCTACGAGCAGTACTTC
TRBJ1-1 - once TRBV7-9 12 CASSLAWDEAFF TGTGCCAGCAGCTTAGCTTGGGATGAAGCTTTCTTT
TRBJ2-7 - - TRBV6-1 14 CASSDPGEGYEQYF TGTGCCAGCAGTGACCCGGGAGAGGGCTACGAGCAGTACTTC
TRBJ1-4 - - TRBV4-3 14 CASSQGQGNEKLFF TGCGCCAGCAGCCAAGGCCAGGGGAATGAAAAACTGTTTTTT